This T cell receptor (beta chain) originates from a study of T-cell memory formation after mild COVID-19. Notes on the study in general: Contracting clones from day 15 to 85 showed balanced CD4/CD8; later expanders favored CD4+. The study detected some responding clones in pre-infection memory, suggesting cross-reactive memory joined. The authors left the SARS-CoV-2 specificity of second-wave clones peaking on day 37 unconfirmed.

A word on this clonotype: What it binds is unknown.

TCRdb passed the 5' RACE reads through MiXCR, listing each CDR3 protein once. The sample yields hundreds of thousands of distinct CDR3 sequences, approximately 15% seen once. The clonotype comes from a man aged 18 to 29 who had mild COVID-19 (a few samples of this study predate the infection). Cell type and time point are not known. The sequenced sample was PBMCs or a T cell subset sorted from them (not recorded which).

The CDR3 DNA follows: TGTGCCAGCAGCCCCCGATCAAGCGGGGGGCCTTTCCAAGAGACCCAGTACTTC. This gives the protein CASSPRSSGGPFQETQYF. The chain combines TRBV7-2 with TRBJ2-5; 9 bases fit TRBD2. The ends lost 5 bases at V and 1 base at J; junction bases unmatched: 14. The length of the CDR3 is 18 residues. Germline V gene lookup returns CDR1 SGHTA and CDR2 FQGNSA.